The 29 T cell receptor beta chains reported below all come from one sample, sequenced in a study of shared clonotypes between healthy human individuals. The protocol was immunoSEQ multiplex PCR, while the TCRdb copy is restricted to in-frame clones and leaves out a portion. The sample carries 2,500,000 or so clones, 80% to 95% recorded once. The sequenced sample was naive CD4+ T cells from PBMCs. The sample's subset: CD45RA+ positively selected. These TCRs come from a man between 18 and 35 years old in good health. Some clones in this sample may be carry-over from other donors' samples.

This clone was recorded only once. The rearrangement links TRBV5-1 to TRBJ2-4, with D tentatively TRBD1 (8 bases). The CDR3 extends over 13 amino acids. Germline V gene lookup returns CDR1 SGHRS and CDR2 YFSETQ. V gave up 6 bases and J gave up 7 bases, with 14 bases separating them. CDR3 residues: CASTPQGGNIQYF. As DNA, the CDR3 is TGCGCCAGCACGCCACAGGGGGGGAACATTCAGTACTTC.

For the CDR3, the DNA is TGTGCCAGCAGCCAAGATGAGTCAGGGTGGTACAATGAGCAGTTCTTC. As protein: CASSQDESGWYNEQFF. This chain joins TRBV14 and TRBJ2-1, with D possibly matching TRBD1 (5 bases). CDR3 length equals 16 residues. From germline, CDR1 is SGHDN and CDR2 FVKESK. The germline V and J ends were trimmed by 0 bases and 4 bases, with 13 bases remaining between them.

The chain combines TRBV28 with TRBJ1-1; tentatively, D is TRBD1 (5 bases). CDR3 length equals 14 residues. The germline V gene has CDR1 MDHEN and CDR2 SYDVKM. Trimming left V 4 bases short and J 4 bases short, with 13 bases between. The CDR3: CASSSTALGTEAFF. The DNA of the CDR3 is TGTGCCAGCAGTTCGACAGCTTTGGGCACTGAAGCTTTCTTT. The full variable domain, completed using reference TRBV28 and TRBJ1-1, is DVKVTQSSRYLVKRTGEKVFLECVQDMDHENMFWYRQDPGLGLRLIYFSYDVKMKEKGDIPEGYSVSREKKERFSLILESASTNQTSMYLCASSSTALGTEAFFGQGTRLTVV.

This chain connects TRBV19 to TRBJ1-1, with D unresolved. Germline CDR1 is LNHDA and CDR2 is SQIVND (reference sequence). With 9 bases removed from V and 0 bases from J, the gap between germline ends came to 20 bases. The CDR3 runs to 16 residues. CDR3 amino acids: CASTIGISGMNTEAFF. The CDR3 DNA sequence: TGTGCCAGCACGATCGGGATCTCCGGCATGAACACTGAAGCTTTCTTT.

The rearrangement links TRBV6-4 to TRBJ2-7; 10 positions match TRBD1. The CDR3 extends over 15 amino acids. With V trimmed by 6 bases and J by 5 bases, 10 bases remained unmatched. CDR1 MRHNA and CDR2 SNTAGT come from the germline V gene. DNA for the CDR3: TGTGCCAGCAGGGGAGTTGGGACAGGGGTACACGAGCAGTACTTC. It specifies CASRGVGTGVHEQYF.

About this clone: Other DNA sequences in the same sample also yield this CDR3. This chain links TRBV11-2 with TRBJ2-3, with 10 bases aligning to TRBD2. Germline V lookup: CDR1 SGHAT, CDR2 FQNNGV. The CDR3 is 14 residues long. V lost 1 base, J lost 5 bases, and 0 bases stayed unmatched. CDR3 sequence (DNA): TGTGCCAGCAGCTTAGGGACTAGCGGAGATACGCAGTATTTT. Translated, it gives CASSLGTSGDTQYF.

J is TRBJ2-5 and V is TRBV11-2; D remains unclear. The J call is in doubt because the DNA end fits TRBJ2-7 better. Germline CDR1 is SGHAT and CDR2 is FQNNGV. The CDR3 extends over 13 amino acids. CDR3 sequence: CASSLGLTYEQYF. DNA for the CDR3: TGTGCCAGCAGCTTAGGCCTTACCTACGAGCAGTACTTC.

The chain employs TRBV5-1 and TRBJ2-7; TRBD2 aligns across 11 bases. Germline V gene lookup returns CDR1 SGHRS and CDR2 YFSETQ. V trimming: 2 bases; J trimming: 2 bases; junction bases outside the gene matches: 9. CDR3 length equals 17 residues. CDR3: CASSFVLAGEGAYEQYF. Written as DNA, the CDR3 is TGCGCCAGCAGCTTTGTACTAGCGGGAGAGGGGGCCTACGAGCAGTACTTC.

The V call is TRBV23-1, the J call TRBJ1-2, with D tentatively TRBD1 (5 bases). TRBV23-1 is placed among ORFs of uncertain function. V was pared by 2 bases and J by 12 bases, with 16 bases between. The CDR3 sequence is 13 residues long. The CDR3 protein is CASSQKGRVGDTF. The CDR3 nucleotides read TGCGCCAGCAGTCAAAAGGGACGGGTAGGGGACACCTTC.

As to this clone: The identical CDR3 is also encoded by other nucleotide sequences in the sample. CDR3 bases: TGTGCCAGCTCACCCCCGGGACAGGGTGGGGAGACCCAGTACTTC. It codes for CASSPPGQGGETQYF. The chain couples TRBV18 to TRBJ2-5, with TRBD1 identical over 9 bases. CDR3 length equals 15 residues. V shed 3 bases and J 5 bases; nucleotides not matched to a gene: 7. Germline V gene data show CDR1 as KGHSH and CDR2 as LQKENI.

V and J are TRBV4-3 and TRBJ2-7; D unresolved. The V and J ends lost 5 bases and 3 bases respectively, with 14 bases between them. Germline loops: CDR1 LGHNA, CDR2 YSLEER. The length of the CDR3 is 14 residues. CDR3 loop: CASSNTRTGYEQYF. The DNA of the CDR3 is TGCGCCAGCAGCAACACACGTACCGGCTACGAGCAGTACTTC.

The chain recombines TRBV7-2 with TRBJ2-3; D not certain. CDR1 and CDR2 from the germline V gene are SGHTA and FQGNSA. Trimming pared 1 base from V and 0 bases from J, leaving 11 bases between. The CDR3 runs to 16 residues. CDR3 coding DNA: TGTGCCAGCAGCTTAGGGGTACAGCCTAGCACAGATACGCAGTATTTT. Encoded protein: CASSLGVQPSTDTQYF. The full variable domain, its missing parts supplied by reference TRBV7-2 and TRBJ2-3, is GAGVSQSPSNKVTEKGKDVELRCDPISGHTALYWYRQSLGQGLEFLIYFQGNSAPDKSGLPSDRFSAERTGGSVSTLTIQRTQQEDSAVYLCASSLGVQPSTDTQYFGPGTRLTVL.

V gene TRBV14 combines with J gene TRBJ2-3; TRBD1 is a possible D gene (5 bases). CDR3 length: 17 residues. Trimming removed 4 bases from V and 4 bases from J, with 21 bases in between. Looked up from germline, CDR1 is SGHDN and CDR2 is FVKESK. CDR3 in amino acids: CASSLSRTGSGADTQYF. DNA for the CDR3: TGTGCCAGCAGCCTAAGCCGAACAGGAAGTGGTGCAGATACGCAGTATTTT.

Of note for this clone: Other DNA sequences in this sample translate to the same CDR3. In DNA form, the CDR3 reads TGCGCCAGCAGCTTCAGACCGAACACCGGGGAGCTGTTTTTT. It codes for CASSFRPNTGELFF. The chain carries TRBV5-1 and TRBJ2-2; D gene unclear. The ends were cut back, 2 bases at V and 0 bases at J, with 5 bases in the middle. Germline V CDR1 and CDR2: SGHRS, YFSETQ. The length of the CDR3 is 14 residues. Supplemented by reference TRBV5-1 and TRBJ2-2, the full variable domain reads KAGVTQTPRYLIKTRGQQVTLSCSPISGHRSVSWYQQTPGQGLQFLFEYFSETQRNKGNFPGRFSGRQFSNSRSEMNVSTLELGDSALYLCASSFRPNTGELFFGEGSRLTVL.

Notes on this clone: One end of the junction varies from germline; a read error may be responsible. The same CDR3 can be traced to other DNA sequences in this sample. The chain carries TRBV30 and TRBJ2-7; 7 nucleotides agree with TRBD1. The germline CDR1 and CDR2 sequences are GTSNPN and SVGIG (reference sequence). The CDR3 spans 14 residues. In nucleotides, the CDR3 is TGTGCCTGGAGTGGTGGGACAGAGCTATACGAGCAGTATTTC. Its translation is CAWSGGTELYEQYF.

The chain couples TRBV27 to TRBJ2-7; 11 bases fit TRBD2. V shed 6 bases, J shed 6 bases, and the junction held 7 bases outside the gene matches. The CDR3 is made up of 14 amino acids. Germline CDR1 reads MNHEY; CDR2 reads SMNVEV (reference sequence). The CDR3 loop reads CASSFSGRAPEQYF. In DNA, the CDR3 is TGTGCCAGCAGCTTTAGCGGGAGGGCCCCCGAGCAGTACTTC.

The chain couples TRBV15 to TRBJ2-2; D unclear. Trimming took 0 bases from V and 1 from J, leaving 6 bases between them. Germline V gives CDR1 LNHNV, CDR2 YYDKDF (reference sequence). The CDR3 is 15 residues long. CDR3: CATSRDPGNTGELFF. CDR3 bases: TGTGCCACCAGCAGAGATCCCGGGAACACCGGGGAGCTGTTTTTT.

The V and J genes are TRBV9 and TRBJ1-5, with D possibly TRBD1 on 6 matching bases. This CDR3 has 15 amino acids. CDR1 is SGDLS and CDR2 is YYNGEE in the germline V gene. Trimming removed 4 bases at V and 6 bases at J, with 17 bases between. CDR3 DNA: TGTGCCAGCAGCCCCTCGGGGGGGGGCGGTCAGCCCCAGCATTTT. Encoded protein: CASSPSGGGGQPQHF.

The chain couples TRBV5-6 to TRBJ2-7, with TRBD2 matching over 10 bases. The CDR3 loop spans 18 amino acids. Germline V gene lookup returns CDR1 SGHDT and CDR2 YYEEEE. V was clipped by 0 bases and J by 3 bases; unmatched bases: 12. CDR3 DNA: TGTGCCAGCAGCTTGGCTGGCAGGTCTAGCGGGAGTTACTACGAGCAGTACTTC. Protein: CASSLAGRSSGSYYEQYF.

The chain has TRBV7-3 and TRBJ2-3, with a tentative D call TRBD1 (7 bases). Between the trimmed V and J ends, which lost 1 base and 1 base, there was a span of 15 bases. Germline values: CDR1 SGHTA, CDR2 FQGTGA. This CDR3 comprises 17 residues. The CDR3 loop reads CASSLMTGRTGTDTQYF. In DNA, the CDR3 is TGTGCCAGCAGCTTAATGACAGGGAGGACTGGCACAGATACGCAGTATTTT. Using reference TRBV7-3 and TRBJ2-3 for the parts outside the CDR3, the full variable domain is GAGVSQTPSNKVTEKGKYVELRCDPISGHTALYWYRQSLGQGPEFLIYFQGTGAADDSGLPNDRFFAVRPEGSVSTLKIQRTERGDSAVYLCASSLMTGRTGTDTQYFGPGTRLTVL.

The V call is TRBV27, the J call TRBJ2-2, with 7 nucleotides matching TRBD2. Germline V lookup: CDR1 MNHEY, CDR2 SMNVEV (reference sequence). With V trimmed by 4 bases and J by 5 bases, 7 bases remained unmatched. The CDR3 runs 15 residues. CDR3 protein: CASSSGTIPTGELFF. Here the CDR3 DNA reads TGTGCCAGCAGTTCCGGGACTATCCCGACCGGGGAGCTGTTTTTT.

The chain combines TRBV6-1 with TRBJ2-5, with D maybe TRBD2 (6 bases). Germline CDR1 reads MNHNS; CDR2 reads SASEGT. The V and J ends lost 2 bases and 5 bases respectively, with 18 bases between them. This CDR3 has 16 residues. Written as DNA, the CDR3 is TGTGCCAGCAGTGAATTAGGAGGGAGACTGGTGGAGACCCAGTACTTC. Amino acid sequence: CASSELGGRLVETQYF.

The gene calls are TRBV5-1 and TRBJ2-3; perhaps TRBD2 as D (6 bases). The germline CDR1 and CDR2 sequences are SGHRS and YFSETQ. Trimming shortened V by 4 bases and J by 0 bases, and 12 bases separated the two germline ends. The CDR3 sequence is 15 residues long. This CDR3 is CASSAGTDSTDTQYF. DNA of the CDR3: TGCGCCAGCAGCGCCGGGACTGATAGCACAGATACGCAGTATTTT.

This clone was counted a single time. This chain connects TRBV28 to TRBJ2-1; D uncertain. This CDR3 is 13 amino acids long. The V gene's germline CDR1 is MDHEN and CDR2 SYDVKM. Trimming removed 5 bases at V and 9 bases at J, with 14 bases between. The CDR3 DNA reads as TGTGCCAGCAGTCCGACTTTTCTCCGTGAGCAGTTCTTC. This encodes CASSPTFLREQFF.

This rearrangement joins TRBV7-3 to TRBJ2-1, with D possibly TRBD2 on 5 matching bases. Trimming cost V 5 bases and J 5 bases, with 13 bases left between them. Germline values: CDR1 SGHTA, CDR2 FQGTGA. This CDR3 contains 14 residues. For the CDR3, the DNA is TGTGCCAGCAGCCGGGGTGGCACCGACAATGAGCAGTTCTTC. This translates into CASSRGGTDNEQFF.

This clone was observed a handful of times. CDR3 in amino acids: CASSWVWAPESQPQHF. The CDR3 nucleotides are TGTGCCAGTAGTTGGGTATGGGCTCCCGAGAGCCAGCCCCAGCATTTT. This rearrangement joins TRBV19 to TRBJ1-5; D is undetermined. V was trimmed by 5 bases and J by 7 bases, leaving 21 bases between them. Germline-derived CDR1 and CDR2 are LNHDA and SQIVND (reference sequence). This CDR3 spans 16 amino acids.

V gene TRBV11-2 combines with J gene TRBJ2-2, with D maybe TRBD2 (6 bases). Germline V lookup: CDR1 SGHAT, CDR2 FQNNGV. V was cut by 6 bases and J by 5 bases, with 19 bases left in between. The CDR3 length is 16 residues. CDR3 sequence reads: CASRNPGLTKTGELFF. The CDR3 coding sequence is TGTGCCAGCAGGAATCCGGGACTCACTAAAACCGGGGAGCTGTTTTTT.

The chain recombines TRBV9 with TRBJ2-3; 7 bases line up with TRBD2. CDR3 length equals 16 residues. CDR1 SGDLS and CDR2 YYNGEE come from the germline V gene. V was clipped by 4 bases and J by 0 bases; unmatched bases: 8. The CDR3 loop is CASSWRDYTSTDTQYF. The CDR3 DNA reads TGTGCCAGCAGCTGGAGGGACTACACTAGCACAGATACGCAGTATTTT.

The CDR3 protein is CASREGATYNEQFF. CDR3 nucleotides: TGTGCCAGCAGGGAGGGGGCGACCTACAATGAGCAGTTCTTC. The V call is TRBV6-5, the J call TRBJ2-1; D is perhaps TRBD1 (7 bases). CDR3 length: 14 residues. The germline gives CDR1 MNHEY, CDR2 SVGAGI. Trimming took 6 bases from V and 2 from J, leaving 11 bases between them.